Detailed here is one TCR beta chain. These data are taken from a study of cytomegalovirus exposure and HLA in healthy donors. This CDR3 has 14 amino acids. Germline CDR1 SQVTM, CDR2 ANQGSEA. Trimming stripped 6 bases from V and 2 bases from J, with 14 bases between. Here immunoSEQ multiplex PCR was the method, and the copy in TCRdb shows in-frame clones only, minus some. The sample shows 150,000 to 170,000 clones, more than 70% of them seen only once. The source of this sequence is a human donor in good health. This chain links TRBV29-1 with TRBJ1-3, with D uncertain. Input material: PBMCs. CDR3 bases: TGCAGCGTCGAGCGCCTTAAAACTGGAAACACCATATATTTT. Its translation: CSVERLKTGNTIYF.